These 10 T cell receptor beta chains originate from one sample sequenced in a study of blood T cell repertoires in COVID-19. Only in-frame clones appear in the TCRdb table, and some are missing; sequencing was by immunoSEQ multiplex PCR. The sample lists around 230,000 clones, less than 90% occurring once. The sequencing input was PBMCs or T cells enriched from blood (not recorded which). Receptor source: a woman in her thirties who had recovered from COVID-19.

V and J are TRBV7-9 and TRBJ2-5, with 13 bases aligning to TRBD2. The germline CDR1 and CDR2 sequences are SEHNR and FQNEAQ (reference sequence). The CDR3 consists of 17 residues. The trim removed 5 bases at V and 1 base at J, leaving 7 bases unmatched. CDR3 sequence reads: CASSQTSGGPIQETQYF. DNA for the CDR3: TGTGCCAGCAGCCAGACTAGCGGGGGGCCTATCCAAGAGACCCAGTACTTC.

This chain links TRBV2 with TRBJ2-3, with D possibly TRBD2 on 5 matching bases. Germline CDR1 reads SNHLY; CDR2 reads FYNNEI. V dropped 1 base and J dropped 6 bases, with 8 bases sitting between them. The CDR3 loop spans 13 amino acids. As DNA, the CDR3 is TGTGCCAGCAGTGAAGATGGCGGGGATACGCAGTATTTT. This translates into CASSEDGGDTQYF.

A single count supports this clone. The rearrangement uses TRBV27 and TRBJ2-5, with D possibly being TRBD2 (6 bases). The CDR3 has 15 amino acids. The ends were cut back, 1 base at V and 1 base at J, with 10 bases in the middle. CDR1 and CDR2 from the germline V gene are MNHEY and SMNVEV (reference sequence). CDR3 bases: TGTGCCAGCAGTTTATTTCGGGGGACCCAAGAGACCCAGTACTTC. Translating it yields CASSLFRGTQETQYF.

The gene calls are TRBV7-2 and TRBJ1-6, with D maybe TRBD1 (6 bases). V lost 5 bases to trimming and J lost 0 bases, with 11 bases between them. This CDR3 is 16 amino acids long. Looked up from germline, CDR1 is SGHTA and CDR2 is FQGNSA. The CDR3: CASSLSGVSYNSPLHF. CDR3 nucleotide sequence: TGTGCCAGCAGCCTTTCAGGGGTCTCCTATAATTCACCCCTCCACTTT. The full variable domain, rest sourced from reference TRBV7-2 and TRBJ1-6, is GAGVSQSPSNKVTEKGKDVELRCDPISGHTALYWYRQSLGQGLEFLIYFQGNSAPDKSGLPSDRFSAERTGGSVSTLTIQRTQQEDSAVYLCASSLSGVSYNSPLHFGNGTRLTVT.

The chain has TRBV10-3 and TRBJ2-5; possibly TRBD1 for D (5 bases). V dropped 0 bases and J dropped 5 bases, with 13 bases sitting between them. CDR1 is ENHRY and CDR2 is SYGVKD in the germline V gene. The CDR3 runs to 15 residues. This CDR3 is CAISESSGAGETQYF. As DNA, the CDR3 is TGTGCCATCAGTGAGTCGAGTGGGGCAGGGGAGACCCAGTACTTC.

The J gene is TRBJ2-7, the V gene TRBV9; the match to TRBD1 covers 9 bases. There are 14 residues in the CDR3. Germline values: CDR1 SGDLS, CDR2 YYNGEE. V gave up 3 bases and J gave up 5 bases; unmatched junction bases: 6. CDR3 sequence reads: CASSEQQGANEQYF. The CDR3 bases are TGTGCCAGCAGCGAGCAACAGGGGGCAAACGAGCAGTACTTC.

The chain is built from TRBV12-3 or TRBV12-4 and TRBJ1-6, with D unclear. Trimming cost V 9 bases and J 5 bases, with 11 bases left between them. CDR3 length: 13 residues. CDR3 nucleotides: TGTGCCAGTGTCGGGATCGATAATTCACCCCTCCACTTT. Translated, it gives CASVGIDNSPLHF.

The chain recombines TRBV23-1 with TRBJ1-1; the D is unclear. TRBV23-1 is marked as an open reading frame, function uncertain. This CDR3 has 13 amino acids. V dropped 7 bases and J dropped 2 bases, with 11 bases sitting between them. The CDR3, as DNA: TGCGCCAGCAATGAGATTCAAAACACTGAAGCTTTCTTT. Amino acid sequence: CASNEIQNTEAFF.

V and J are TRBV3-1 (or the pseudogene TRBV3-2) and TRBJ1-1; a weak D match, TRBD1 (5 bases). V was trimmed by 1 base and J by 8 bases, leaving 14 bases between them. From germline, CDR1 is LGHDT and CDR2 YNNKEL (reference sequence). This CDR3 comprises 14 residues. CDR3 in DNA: TGTGCCAGCAGCCAAGTTCCCGGGGACTTAGAAGCTTTCTTT. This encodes CASSQVPGDLEAFF.

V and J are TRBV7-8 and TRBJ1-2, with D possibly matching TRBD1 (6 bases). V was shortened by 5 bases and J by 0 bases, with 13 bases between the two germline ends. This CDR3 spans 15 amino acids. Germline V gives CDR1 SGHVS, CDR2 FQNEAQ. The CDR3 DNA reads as TGTGCCAGCAGCGAATACAGGGTATCTAACTATGGCTACACCTTC. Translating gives CASSEYRVSNYGYTF.